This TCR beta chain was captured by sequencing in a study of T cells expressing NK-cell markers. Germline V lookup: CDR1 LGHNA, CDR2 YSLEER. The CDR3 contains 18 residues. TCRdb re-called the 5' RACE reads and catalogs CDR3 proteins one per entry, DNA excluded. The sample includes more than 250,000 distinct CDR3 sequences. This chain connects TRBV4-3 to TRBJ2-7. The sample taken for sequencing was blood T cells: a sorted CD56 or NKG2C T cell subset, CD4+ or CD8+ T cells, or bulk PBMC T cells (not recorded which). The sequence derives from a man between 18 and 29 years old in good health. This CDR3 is CASSQDLGQMILSYEQYF.